The TCR beta chain described here comes from a study of control samples from healthy donors and cancer patients. Only in-frame clones appear in the TCRdb table, and some are missing; sequencing was by immunoSEQ multiplex PCR. Here the sample spans fewer than 90,000 clones, roughly 90% being singletons. The V segment lost 5 bases and the J segment 4 bases; nucleotides outside the gene matches: 27. Germline values: CDR1 SEHNR, CDR2 FQNEAQ (reference sequence). The CDR3 extends over 23 amino acids. The sample comprised PBMCs. This receptor was taken from a woman aged 60-70 years with head and neck cancer. J is TRBJ2-6 and V is TRBV7-9; TRBD1 matches at 9 bases. CDR3 sequence: CASSNPRSPTPRDRAIGANVLTF. In nucleotides, the CDR3 is TGTGCCAGCAGCAACCCCCGGTCGCCCACACCCCGGGACAGGGCAATCGGGGCCAACGTCCTGACTTTC.